This T cell receptor beta chain was profiled in a study of T cells after yellow fever vaccination. Regarding the study as a whole: A limited proportion of clonotypes was detected within both the CD4 and CD8 compartments.

The germline V gene has CDR1 LGHDT and CDR2 YNNKEL (reference sequence). The CDR3 totals 12 residues. V dropped 8 bases and J dropped 4 bases, with 9 bases sitting between them. MiXCR, run by TCRdb on the 5' RACE reads, gives a single entry per CDR3 protein. The repertoire consists of some 340,000 distinct CDR3 sequences, with about 10% occurring once and the leading ten covering under 4%. On this clonotype: The target antigen is unknown.

The source was CD4+ T cells sorted from PBMCs, collected 45 days after the yellow fever booster vaccination. V usage is TRBV3-1 and J usage is TRBJ2-1; a weak D match, TRBD2 (5 bases). The receptor was isolated from a man aged 18-30 years who received the YFV17D yellow fever vaccine. Here the CDR3 reads CASSGVYNEQFF. In DNA form, the CDR3 reads TGTGCCAGCTCCGGGGTGTACAATGAGCAGTTCTTC.